One sample yielded the 6 T cell receptor beta chains listed below, sequenced in a study of shared clonotypes between healthy human individuals. Generated by immunoSEQ multiplex PCR, the TCRdb table keeps only in-frame clones and is missing some. The table lists under 2.5 million clones, 80% to 95% of them singletons. Sequenced sample: naive CD4+ T cells from PBMCs. Subset meaning: CD45RA+ positively selected. The source of these receptors is a man younger than 35 in good health. Some clones in this sample may be carry-over from other donors' samples.

The J gene is TRBJ2-5, the V gene TRBV2; D may be TRBD1 (6 bases). Germline lookup yields CDR1 SNHLY and CDR2 FYNNEI. The CDR3 length is 12 residues. Trimming took 8 bases from V and 1 from J, leaving 8 bases between them. Here the CDR3 reads CASFRGQETQYF. CDR3 in DNA: TGTGCCAGCTTCAGGGGCCAAGAGACCCAGTACTTC.

This clone is a singleton in its sample. This chain connects TRBV6-6 to TRBJ2-5; D not resolved. CDR1 and CDR2 from the germline V gene are MNHNY and SVGAGI (reference sequence). This CDR3 comprises 15 residues. Trimming pared 0 bases from V and 1 base from J, leaving 9 bases between. The chain's CDR3 is CASSYSTLVQETQYF. CDR3 sequence (DNA): TGTGCCAGCAGTTACTCGACGCTAGTCCAAGAGACCCAGTACTTC.

This sequence joins TRBV12-2 and TRBJ1-4; TRBD1 is taken as the D call from the table, unchecked against the DNA. TRBV12-2 represents a pseudogene. The length of the CDR3 is 19 residues. The CDR3 DNA reads TGTGCAAGTCGCCACCCAGGGACAGGGGGGACTGCAACTAATGAAAAACTGTTTTTT. It codes for CASRHPGTGGTATNEKLFF.

On this clone: The identical CDR3 is also encoded by other nucleotide sequences in the sample. V gene TRBV18 combines with J gene TRBJ1-1; TRBD1 matches 7 bases. The V gene's germline CDR1 is KGHSH and CDR2 LQKENI. The CDR3 spans 14 residues. Unmatched junction bases numbered 2, after V lost 3 bases and J lost 1 base. The CDR3 loop reads CASSPTGRNTEAFF. The CDR3 DNA follows: TGTGCCAGCTCACCGACAGGGCGGAACACTGAAGCTTTCTTT.

Only one count was recorded for this clone. Other DNA sequences from this sample encode an identical CDR3 as well. V gene TRBV5-1 combines with J gene TRBJ1-2; TRBD1 is a possible D gene (6 bases). With 0 bases removed from V and 0 bases from J, the gap between germline ends came to 12 bases. CDR1 SGHRS and CDR2 YFSETQ come from the germline V gene. This CDR3 has 16 amino acids. The CDR3: CASSLAGGAANYGYTF. The CDR3 coding sequence is TGCGCCAGCAGCTTGGCCGGGGGGGCTGCTAACTATGGCTACACCTTC.

The rearrangement joins TRBV18 to TRBJ1-1; TRBD1 is a possible D gene (5 bases). Per the germline V gene, CDR1 is KGHSH and CDR2 is LQKENI. Trimming cost V 0 bases and J 5 bases, with 10 bases left between them. CDR3 size: 14 residues. The CDR3 is CASSPPGRVTEAFF. DNA of the CDR3: TGTGCCAGCTCACCACCGGGGCGAGTAACTGAAGCTTTCTTT.